The next 21 T cell receptor beta chains were all read from a single sample in a study of CD8+ T cells in alopecia areata. The sequencing template was cDNA reverse transcribed from extracted RNA. The data were produced by immunoSEQ multiplex PCR, yet TCRdb's version contains in-frame clones alone and is incomplete. The sample holds 200,000 to 250,000 clones, roughly 50% seen once. Sequenced: CD8+ T cells sorted from blood. These receptor sequences come from a human donor in good health.

CDR3 loop: CASSLRLVGLTDTQYF. The CDR3 bases are TGCGCCAGCAGCTTGAGACTAGTAGGTCTTACAGATACGCAGTATTTT. This chain links TRBV5-1 with TRBJ2-3; D perhaps matches TRBD2 (6 bases). There are 16 residues in the CDR3. Germline V lookup: CDR1 SGHRS, CDR2 YFSETQ. V was trimmed by 1 base and J by 3 bases, leaving 15 bases between them.

Regarding this clone: The sample carries other DNA sequences with the same CDR3. The chain links TRBV27 to TRBJ2-7, with D tentatively TRBD1 (6 bases). Looked up from germline, CDR1 is MNHEY and CDR2 is SMNVEV (reference sequence). Trimming removed 4 bases at V and 1 base at J, with 8 bases between. The CDR3 is made up of 13 amino acids. CDR3 loop: CASSWTVSYEQYF. The CDR3 nucleotides are TGTGCCAGCAGTTGGACAGTATCCTACGAGCAGTACTTC.

This clone was seen more than once but under ten times. The chain has TRBV7-3 and TRBJ1-2; 8 bases line up with TRBD1. Germline CDR1 is SGHTA and CDR2 is FQGTGA. The CDR3 is 15 residues long. Losses at the gene ends were 5 bases for V and 6 bases for J; bases not matched to a gene: 11. This CDR3 reads CASSTDGQGLDGYTF. The CDR3 region has the DNA TGTGCCAGCAGCACCGACGGACAGGGATTGGATGGCTACACCTTC. The full variable domain, rest sourced from reference TRBV7-3 and TRBJ1-2, is GAGVSQTPSNKVTEKGKYVELRCDPISGHTALYWYRQSLGQGPEFLIYFQGTGAADDSGLPNDRFFAVRPEGSVSTLKIQRTERGDSAVYLCASSTDGQGLDGYTFGSGTRLTVV.

This clone has more than one count but fewer than ten. V is TRBV7-6 and J is TRBJ2-7; possibly TRBD2 for D (7 bases). The CDR3 is 14 amino acids. V was clipped by 7 bases and J by 1 base, with 14 bases between them. Germline V CDR1 and CDR2: SGHVS, FNYEAQ. CDR3 in DNA: TGTGCCAGCACTGCGGCGGGGGCTTCCTACGAGCAGTACTTC. Protein sequence: CASTAAGASYEQYF.

The gene calls are TRBV7-8 and TRBJ1-2, with TRBD1 as a possible D gene (5 bases). V gave up 4 bases and J gave up 3 bases, with 15 bases separating them. The germline V gene has CDR1 SGHVS and CDR2 FQNEAQ. CDR3 length: 15 residues. The CDR3 DNA reads as TGTGCCAGCAGCTACCGGGACCCCGGCGACTATGGCTACACCTTC. Encoded protein: CASSYRDPGDYGYTF.

This clone was detected only a few times. The CDR3, as DNA: TGTGCCAGCAGCCGCCCGACAGGGGAAGCTTTCTTT. Amino acid sequence: CASSRPTGEAFF. The chain links TRBV6-5 to TRBJ1-1; 7 nucleotides match TRBD1. CDR1 and CDR2 from the germline V gene are MNHEY and SVGAGI. This CDR3 contains 12 residues. The trim removed 6 bases at V and 8 bases at J, leaving 6 bases unmatched.

The rearrangement links TRBV29-1 to TRBJ1-2; 12 bases fit TRBD1. The CDR3 covers 16 residues. Germline assignment: CDR1 SQVTM and CDR2 ANQGSEA. Trimming cost V 3 bases and J 5 bases; bases outside gene matches: 10. CDR3 DNA: TGCAGCGTTGACCGGGACAGGGGGCGCCAAGGGTATGGCTACACCTTC. As protein: CSVDRDRGRQGYGYTF. The full variable domain, rest sourced from reference TRBV29-1 and TRBJ1-2, is SAVISQKPSRDICQRGTSLTIQCQVDSQVTMMFWYRQQPGQSLTLIATANQGSEATYESGFVIDKFPISRPNLTFSTLTVSNMSPEDSSIYLCSVDRDRGRQGYGYTFGSGTRLTVV.

The rearrangement uses TRBV4-1 and TRBJ2-5, with TRBD2 matching 13 bases. Germline V gene lookup returns CDR1 MGHRA and CDR2 YSYEKL. V dropped 2 bases and J dropped 4; count of bases not matched to a gene: 4. The CDR3 totals 16 residues. The CDR3 coding sequence is TGCGCCAGCAGCCAATCCAGGACTAGCGGGGGAGAGACCCAGTACTTC. It translates to CASSQSRTSGGETQYF.

The chain is built from TRBV4-1 and TRBJ1-1; possibly TRBD1 for D (5 bases). Trimming pared 0 bases from V and 0 bases from J, leaving 8 bases between. Germline V gene data show CDR1 as MGHRA and CDR2 as YSYEKL. The CDR3 totals 15 residues. In nucleotides, the CDR3 is TGCGCCAGCAGCCAAGAGGCACAGGTGAACACTGAAGCTTTCTTT. Translation gives CASSQEAQVNTEAFF.

V gene TRBV30 combines with J gene TRBJ1-2; TRBD1 matches 7 bases. Trimming cost V 1 base and J 3 bases; bases outside gene matches: 8. The CDR3 is 15 amino acids. Germline loops: CDR1 GTSNPN, CDR2 SVGIG (reference sequence). Here the CDR3 reads CAWSAWDSTDYGYTF. In nucleotides, the CDR3 is TGTGCCTGGAGTGCATGGGACAGCACGGACTATGGCTACACCTTC.

The V gene is TRBV7-6, the J gene TRBJ1-5, with 9 bases lining up with TRBD1. The CDR3 runs 15 residues. CDR1 SGHVS and CDR2 FNYEAQ come from the germline V gene. V was clipped by 1 base and J by 6 bases; unmatched bases: 4. The chain's CDR3 is CASSLGQGGGQPQHF. For the CDR3, the DNA is TGTGCCAGCAGCTTAGGACAGGGGGGTGGTCAGCCCCAGCATTTT.

Only a few counts were recorded for this clone. The chain has TRBV27 and TRBJ2-7, with D perhaps matching TRBD2 (6 bases). The CDR3 runs 15 residues. Germline V gene data show CDR1 as MNHEY and CDR2 as SMNVEV (reference sequence). The V and J ends lost 3 bases and 6 bases respectively, with 18 bases between them. CDR3 amino acids: CASSLGGWTVSEQYF. The CDR3 DNA is TGTGCCAGCAGTTTGGGGGGTTGGACGGTCTCCGAGCAGTACTTC.

The genes are TRBV7-8 and TRBJ2-5, with 10 bases matching TRBD2. CDR3 length equals 15 residues. V was clipped by 4 bases and J by 4 bases; unmatched bases: 6. In germline, CDR1 is SGHVS, CDR2 FQNEAQ. This CDR3 is CASSSLAGMGETQYF. CDR3 nucleotides: TGTGCCAGCAGCTCACTAGCGGGGATGGGAGAGACCCAGTACTTC.

This clone has only one observation. V is TRBV29-1 and J is TRBJ2-7, with 7 bases lining up with TRBD1. The germline V gene encodes CDR1 SQVTM and CDR2 ANQGSEA. The CDR3 is made up of 12 amino acids. Trimming at V came to 8 bases and at J to 2 bases, leaving 6 bases not matched to a gene. The CDR3, as DNA: TGCAGCACCGGGGACAGCGCCTACGAGCAGTACTTC. It yields the protein CSTGDSAYEQYF.

The chain links TRBV6-6 to TRBJ2-3, with unresolved D. Trimming left V 6 bases short and J 2 bases short, with 9 bases between. The germline V gene encodes CDR1 MNHNY and CDR2 SVGAGI (reference sequence). CDR3 length: 13 amino acids. The CDR3 sequence is CASSTQVTDTQYF. The CDR3 nucleotides read TGTGCCAGCAGCACCCAGGTCACAGATACGCAGTATTTT.

This sequence joins TRBV2 and TRBJ2-7; D is unresolved. The V and J ends lost 1 base and 0 bases respectively, with 10 bases between them. In germline, CDR1 is SNHLY, CDR2 FYNNEI. The CDR3 is 15 amino acids. The CDR3 spells CASSEELKSSYEQYF. The CDR3, as DNA: TGTGCCAGCAGTGAAGAACTCAAGAGCTCCTACGAGCAGTACTTC.

In regard to this clone: The same CDR3 can be traced to other DNA sequences in this sample. This sequence joins TRBV29-1 and TRBJ1-5; D possibly corresponds to TRBD1 (5 bases). The CDR3 is 13 amino acids. Germline CDR1 is SQVTM and CDR2 is ANQGSEA. Trimming left V 2 bases short and J 1 base short, with 6 bases between. The CDR3 sequence is CSVESGSNQPQHF. For the CDR3, the DNA is TGCAGCGTTGAATCAGGGAGCAATCAGCCCCAGCATTTT.

This clone was counted between two and nine times. V usage is TRBV6-1 and J usage is TRBJ2-1; 9 positions match TRBD2. Germline V gene sequence: CDR1 MNHNS, CDR2 SASEGT. V shed 7 bases and J 8 bases; nucleotides not matched to a gene: 6. There are 13 residues in the CDR3. The CDR3 DNA is TGTGCCAGCACCGGGACTAGCCTCCATGAGCAGTTCTTC. Translated, it gives CASTGTSLHEQFF.

This rearrangement joins TRBV27 to TRBJ1-2; D is uncertain. The ends were cut back, 6 bases at V and 4 bases at J, with 12 bases in the middle. This CDR3 is built from 13 residues. Germline V lookup: CDR1 MNHEY, CDR2 SMNVEV (reference sequence). CDR3 DNA sequence: TGTGCCAGCAGGGCGGTCACGGGCTATGGCTACACCTTC. Translated: CASRAVTGYGYTF.

The V call is TRBV5-6, the J call TRBJ1-5, with 11 bases that match TRBD1. The V gene end was trimmed by 4 bases and the J gene end by 6 bases; junction bases not matched to a gene: 12. The CDR3 is 17 residues long. CDR1 is SGHDT, CDR2 YYEEEE, per germline. The DNA for the CDR3 is TGTGCCAGCAGCGCCGGACAGGGGGCCCTCCCGAGTCAGCCCCAGCATTTT. Amino acid sequence: CASSAGQGALPSQPQHF.

The rearrangement uses TRBV6-5 and TRBJ2-5; D is unclear. Trimming removed 5 bases at V and 4 bases at J, with 8 bases between. The CDR3 runs to 12 residues. From germline, CDR1 is MNHEY and CDR2 SVGAGI. The CDR3 bases are TGTGCCAGCAGTAGCCCCCGAGAGACCCAGTACTTC. Translation gives CASSSPRETQYF.